This entry lists 19 T cell receptor beta chains sequenced from one sample in a study of T cell responses to AZD1222 COVID-19 vaccine. Only in-frame clones appear in the TCRdb table, and some are missing; sequencing was by immunoSEQ multiplex PCR. The data show 150,000 to 200,000 clones, approximately 87% seen once. Sequenced material: peripheral blood, taken on day 0 of MenACWY control vaccination. Receptor source: an adult in good health.

V usage is TRBV6-5 and J usage is TRBJ1-1, with 9 bases lining up with TRBD1. V shed 6 bases and J 5 bases; nucleotides not matched to a gene: 7. The CDR3 length is 14 residues. From germline, CDR1 is MNHEY and CDR2 SVGAGI. The CDR3, as DNA: TGTGCCAGCAGAACAGGGGGCGCACAAACTGAAGCTTTCTTT. This codes for CASRTGGAQTEAFF.

The chain is built from TRBV10-1 and TRBJ2-1, with TRBD2 identical over 7 bases. CDR1 and CDR2 (germline): WNHNN, SYGVQD (reference sequence). The CDR3 contains 16 residues. V gave up 8 bases and J gave up 4 bases; unmatched junction bases: 14. CDR3 residues: CASRGTRTRVYNEQFF. The CDR3 nucleotides read TGCGCCAGCCGTGGAACCCGGACTAGAGTTTACAATGAGCAGTTCTTC.

V and J are TRBV6-5 and TRBJ2-7, with D perhaps matching TRBD2 (6 bases). The CDR3 consists of 12 residues. Germline loops: CDR1 MNHEY, CDR2 SVGAGI. Trimming took 4 bases from V and 3 from J, leaving 7 bases between them. The CDR3 DNA reads as TGTGCCAGCAGTTCGACTAGCTACGAGCAGTACTTC. This gives the protein CASSSTSYEQYF.

The chain combines TRBV7-2 with TRBJ2-4; 7 positions agree with TRBD1. V trimming: 4 bases; J trimming: 0 bases; junction bases outside the gene matches: 6. The CDR3 sequence is 16 residues long. CDR1 and CDR2 (germline): SGHTA, FQGNSA. CDR3 protein: CASSSGDSLAKNIQYF. The DNA for the CDR3 is TGTGCCAGCAGCTCAGGGGACAGTTTAGCCAAAAACATTCAGTACTTC.

The CDR3 DNA reads TGTGCCAGCAACCTACAGGGGACCACCGGGGAGCTGTTTTTT. Translating gives CASNLQGTTGELFF. This chain links TRBV28 with TRBJ2-2, with 7 positions matching TRBD1. Germline loops: CDR1 MDHEN, CDR2 SYDVKM. The CDR3 totals 14 residues. Germline trimming cut 7 bases from V and 4 bases from J; bases unmatched to any gene: 6.

The V gene is TRBV11-1, the J gene TRBJ2-1; 9 bases line up with TRBD2. Germline CDR1 SGHAT, CDR2 FQDESV (reference sequence). V lost 6 bases, J lost 0 bases, and 6 bases stayed unmatched. The CDR3 consists of 16 residues. The CDR3 bases are TGTGCCAGCAGGCAGCTAGCGGGGTCCTCCTACAATGAGCAGTTCTTC. Amino acids: CASRQLAGSSYNEQFF. Based on the CDR3 plus reference TRBV11-1 and TRBJ2-1, the full variable domain is EAEVAQSPRYKITEKSQAVAFWCDPISGHATLYWYRQILGQGPELLVQFQDESVVDDSQLPKDRFSAERLKGVDSTLKIQPAELGDSAMYLCASRQLAGSSYNEQFFGPGTRLTVL.

J is TRBJ2-7 and V is TRBV28; D ambiguous. Per the germline V gene, CDR1 is MDHEN and CDR2 is SYDVKM. This CDR3 has 10 residues. Trimming removed 5 bases at V and 4 bases at J, with 3 bases between. CDR3 residues: CASSQYEQYF. In DNA form, the CDR3 reads TGTGCCAGCAGTCAGTACGAGCAGTACTTC. Using reference TRBV28 and TRBJ2-7 for the parts outside the CDR3, the full variable domain is DVKVTQSSRYLVKRTGEKVFLECVQDMDHENMFWYRQDPGLGLRLIYFSYDVKMKEKGDIPEGYSVSREKKERFSLILESASTNQTSMYLCASSQYEQYFGPGTRLTVT.

The chain has TRBV6-5 and TRBJ1-1; D remains ambiguous. Germline CDR1 MNHEY, CDR2 SVGAGI. V lost 4 bases, J lost 0 bases, and 12 bases lay in between. This CDR3 is 15 amino acids long. In DNA, the CDR3 is TGTGCCAGCAGTTGGGAACTTATTATGAACACTGAAGCTTTCTTT. Amino acids: CASSWELIMNTEAFF.

The chain couples TRBV6-5 to TRBJ1-5; TRBD1 agrees at 9 bases. The CDR3 consists of 14 residues. Germline-derived CDR1 and CDR2 are MNHEY and SVGAGI. Trimming removed 8 bases from V and 11 bases from J; junction bases left unmatched: 13. The chain's CDR3 is CASEGQGHQWAQHF. The DNA for the CDR3 is TGTGCCAGCGAGGGACAGGGCCACCAATGGGCCCAGCATTTT.

The chain carries TRBV7-3 and TRBJ2-1, with a weak D call TRBD2 (6 bases). The CDR3 is 15 residues long. Germline CDR1 is SGHTA and CDR2 is FQGTGA. Deletions cut 1 base from V and 0 bases from J, with 7 bases between. The CDR3 DNA reads as TGTGCCAGCAGCTTAATGGGGGGCTCCTACAATGAGCAGTTCTTC. It translates to CASSLMGGSYNEQFF.

This chain links TRBV7-9 with TRBJ2-7, with D possibly being TRBD1 or TRBD2 (5 bases each). This CDR3 comprises 13 residues. CDR1 SEHNR and CDR2 FQNEAQ come from the germline V gene (reference sequence). The V end was cut by 1 base, the J end by 6 bases, with 10 bases between. The CDR3 DNA follows: TGTGCCAGCAGCTTAGATTACGGGACCGAGCAGTACTTC. Its translation is CASSLDYGTEQYF.

The rearrangement joins TRBV7-9 to TRBJ2-1, with D tentatively TRBD1 (5 bases). V was pared by 2 bases and J by 5 bases, with 13 bases between. The CDR3 runs 15 residues. Germline loops: CDR1 SEHNR, CDR2 FQNEAQ (reference sequence). CDR3 sequence reads: CASSLNRPPNNEQFF. The CDR3 bases are TGTGCCAGCAGCTTAAACAGGCCCCCAAACAATGAGCAGTTCTTC.

The chain recombines TRBV27 with TRBJ2-3, with TRBD1 identical over 8 bases. Per the germline V gene, CDR1 is MNHEY and CDR2 is SMNVEV (reference sequence). Losses at the gene ends were 8 bases for V and 5 bases for J; bases not matched to a gene: 6. This CDR3 has 13 amino acids. In DNA, the CDR3 is TGTGCCAGCGGACAGGGAGGAGTAGATACGCAGTATTTT. Translated: CASGQGGVDTQYF.

The rearrangement joins TRBV30 to TRBJ2-3; TRBD2 agrees at 13 bases. CDR3 size: 16 residues. CDR1 GTSNPN and CDR2 SVGIG come from the germline V gene (reference sequence). V was clipped by 3 bases and J by 2 bases; unmatched bases: 5. CDR3 DNA: TGTGCCTGGAGCCGACTAGCGGGGGGCCCCACAGATACGCAGTATTTT. It codes for CAWSRLAGGPTDTQYF.

The rearrangement joins TRBV5-1 to TRBJ2-7, with D possibly TRBD1 on 5 matching bases. CDR3 size: 14 residues. V was pared by 0 bases and J by 6 bases, with 13 bases between. Germline lookup yields CDR1 SGHRS and CDR2 YFSETQ. For the CDR3, the DNA is TGCGCCAGCAGCTTGGGACTGAAACAGGCCGAGCAGTACTTC. This encodes CASSLGLKQAEQYF.

The chain carries TRBV28 and TRBJ1-5, with a possible D match to TRBD1 (5 bases). There are 16 residues in the CDR3. Looked up from germline, CDR1 is MDHEN and CDR2 is SYDVKM. With 7 bases removed from V and 2 bases from J, the gap between germline ends came to 18 bases. The CDR3 sequence is CASNLDTGGGNQPQHF. CDR3 in DNA: TGTGCCAGCAACCTGGACACGGGCGGTGGCAATCAGCCCCAGCATTTT.

This CDR3 is CASSNGQLGGYTF. CDR3 DNA: TGTGCCAGCAGCAACGGACAGCTAGGGGGCTACACCTTC. The J gene is TRBJ1-2, the V gene TRBV6-5; a weak D match, TRBD1 (6 bases). Per germline, CDR1 MNHEY and CDR2 SVGAGI. The CDR3 loop spans 13 amino acids. The ends were cut back, 6 bases at V and 8 bases at J, with 16 bases in the middle.

The rearrangement links TRBV12-3 or TRBV12-4 to TRBJ2-7, with 8 bases matching TRBD1. The J segment lost 2 bases and the V segment lost 5 bases, leaving 2 bases of the junction unmatched. This CDR3 has 13 residues. The CDR3 nucleotides are TGTGCCAGCAGTCTGACAGGGGCCTACGAGCAGTACTTC. Amino acid sequence: CASSLTGAYEQYF.

The chain uses TRBV27 and TRBJ2-5, with 8 bases fitting TRBD1. The CDR3 contains 15 residues. J gave up 5 bases and V 5 bases, and 10 bases lay outside the gene matches. Germline V gene lookup returns CDR1 MNHEY and CDR2 SMNVEV (reference sequence). Here the CDR3 reads CASSPGQGSGETQYF. CDR3 in DNA: TGTGCCAGCAGTCCCGGACAGGGATCGGGGGAGACCCAGTACTTC.